A selection of T cell receptor beta chains follows, all from one sample in a study of T cells in Graves' hyperthyroidism and ophthalmopathy. Using its own MiXCR run on the multiplex PCR reads, TCRdb lists one record per CDR3 protein. The table lists under 700,000 distinct CDR3 sequences, approximately 15% of them singletons. Sequencing was performed on blood. The receptors derive from a woman aged 18 to 35 with Graves' hyperthyroidism. Each CDR3 is given with its conserved first and last residue. D genes are given only for firm matches. Clone size is not always given. Where it is, it says once, few, many or a class for expanded clones.

j_call: TRBJ2-7; cdr3_length: 15; v_call: TRBV5-6; d_call: .; clone_size: .; cdr3_nt: TGTGCCAGCAGGGAAGTGGGCAGGGAGTTCTCCGAGCAGTACTTC; cdr3_aa: CASREVGREFSEQYF
j_call: TRBJ2-1; cdr3_length: 15; v_call: TRBV20-1; d_call: TRBD2; clone_size: many; cdr3_nt: TGCAGTGCTTCGACTAGCGGGAGTGCCTACAATGAGCAGTTCTTC; cdr3_aa: CSASTSGSAYNEQFF
j_call: TRBJ1-5; cdr3_length: 20; v_call: TRBV28; d_call: .; clone_size: .; cdr3_nt: TGTGCCAGCAGTTTAAGGCATCCCGGGTTCGGGCAGCCTGGGAATCAGCCCCAGCATTTT; cdr3_aa: CASSLRHPGFGQPGNQPQHF
j_call: TRBJ1-1; cdr3_length: 15; v_call: TRBV28; d_call: .; clone_size: many; cdr3_nt: TGTGCCAGCAAAGAGGTAAAAAGGGGAGACACTGAAGCTTTCTTT; cdr3_aa: CASKEVKRGDTEAFF
j_call: TRBJ2-1; cdr3_length: 15; v_call: TRBV7-9; d_call: TRBD2; clone_size: many; cdr3_nt: TGTGCCAGCAGCGATCTAGCGGGGGGCGTCGATGAGCAGTTCTTC; cdr3_aa: CASSDLAGGVDEQFF
j_call: TRBJ1-5; cdr3_length: 15; v_call: TRBV28; d_call: TRBD1; clone_size: many; cdr3_nt: TGTGCCAGCAGGTCCGGGACAGGGAGCAATCAGCCCCAGCATTTT; cdr3_aa: CASRSGTGSNQPQHF
j_call: TRBJ2-7; cdr3_length: 15; v_call: TRBV27; d_call: .; clone_size: many; cdr3_nt: TGTGCCAGCAGTCCCCGATGGGGAGGACCAGACGAGCAGTACTTC; cdr3_aa: CASSPRWGGPDEQYF
j_call: TRBJ2-5; cdr3_length: 13; v_call: TRBV18; d_call: .; clone_size: many; cdr3_nt: TGTGCCAGCTCACCACCGTCCTGGGAGACCCAGTACTTC; cdr3_aa: CASSPPSWETQYF
j_call: TRBJ1-1; cdr3_length: 15; v_call: TRBV15; d_call: .; clone_size: many; cdr3_nt: TGTGCCACCAGCAGAGATCTTGGAAAGAACACTGAAGCTTTCTTT; cdr3_aa: CATSRDLGKNTEAFF
j_call: TRBJ2-7; cdr3_length: 16; v_call: TRBV7-9; d_call: TRBD2; clone_size: many; cdr3_nt: TGTGCCAGCAGCTTAGAGGCTAGCGGGAGACTATGGGAGCAGTACTTC; cdr3_aa: CASSLEASGRLWEQYF
j_call: TRBJ2-4; cdr3_length: 15; v_call: TRBV7-3; d_call: .; clone_size: many; cdr3_nt: TGTGCCAGCAGCCCGCAGGGTGGTCGGTTTGGCATTCAGTACTTC; cdr3_aa: CASSPQGGRFGIQYF
j_call: TRBJ2-6; cdr3_length: 16; v_call: TRBV14; d_call: .; clone_size: .; cdr3_nt: TGTGCCAGCAGCCAAGTTTGGGGGAAAGGGGCCAACGTCCTGACTTTC; cdr3_aa: CASSQVWGKGANVLTF
j_call: TRBJ1-6; cdr3_length: 8; v_call: TRBV20-1; d_call: .; clone_size: .; cdr3_nt: TGCAGTGTATCCCCCCTCCACTTT; cdr3_aa: CSVSPLHF
j_call: TRBJ2-5; cdr3_length: 11; v_call: TRBV20-1; d_call: TRBD1; clone_size: many; cdr3_nt: TGCAGTGCCAACAGGGGTGAGACCCAGTACTTC; cdr3_aa: CSANRGETQYF
j_call: TRBJ1-3; cdr3_length: 16; v_call: TRBV3-1; d_call: .; clone_size: many; cdr3_nt: TGTGCCAGCAGCCAAGTAACGAGGGGCGACGGAAACACCATATATTTT; cdr3_aa: CASSQVTRGDGNTIYF
j_call: TRBJ2-1; cdr3_length: 12; v_call: TRBV4-1; d_call: .; clone_size: many; cdr3_nt: TGCGCCAGCAGCCAAGTTGGTAATGAGCAGTTCTTC; cdr3_aa: CASSQVGNEQFF
j_call: TRBJ2-1; cdr3_length: 17; v_call: TRBV5-5; d_call: TRBD2; clone_size: few; cdr3_nt: TGTGCCAGCAGCTTCCTTCTTAGCGGGAGGCTGGCAAATGAGCAGTTCTTC; cdr3_aa: CASSFLLSGRLANEQFF
j_call: TRBJ2-1; cdr3_length: 12; v_call: TRBV18; d_call: .; clone_size: many; cdr3_nt: TGTGCCAGCTCACCACCGGTCCCTGAGCAGTTCTTC; cdr3_aa: CASSPPVPEQFF
j_call: TRBJ1-2; cdr3_length: 13; v_call: TRBV27; d_call: TRBD1; clone_size: many; cdr3_nt: TGTGCCAGCAGTGGCGACAGGGGGGATGGCTACACCTTC; cdr3_aa: CASSGDRGDGYTF
j_call: TRBJ2-2; cdr3_length: 15; v_call: TRBV3-1; d_call: .; clone_size: .; cdr3_nt: TGTGCCAGCAGCCAAGATTTGATTGTGCTGCGGGAGCTGTTTTTT; cdr3_aa: CASSQDLIVLRELFF
j_call: TRBJ2-5; cdr3_length: 12; v_call: TRBV20-1; d_call: TRBD1; clone_size: many; cdr3_nt: TGCAGTGCTGGACAGGCCATTGGGGCCCAGTACTTC; cdr3_aa: CSAGQAIGAQYF
j_call: TRBJ2-7; cdr3_length: 16; v_call: TRBV7-2; d_call: TRBD1; clone_size: many; cdr3_nt: TGTGCCAGCAGCTTACGGGGAAGGACAGGGGTGAGGGAGCAGTACTTC; cdr3_aa: CASSLRGRTGVREQYF
j_call: TRBJ1-4; cdr3_length: 12; v_call: TRBV12-3/TRBV12-4; d_call: TRBD1; clone_size: few; cdr3_nt: TGTGCCAGCAGTCCCTTAACAGGGGGACTGTTTTTT; cdr3_aa: CASSPLTGGLFF
j_call: TRBJ2-1; cdr3_length: 14; v_call: TRBV7-2; d_call: .; clone_size: .; cdr3_nt: TGTGCCAGCAGCTTGTCCCCCCTCTACAATGAGCAGTTCTTC; cdr3_aa: CASSLSPLYNEQFF
j_call: TRBJ2-7; cdr3_length: 17; v_call: TRBV4-3; d_call: TRBD2; clone_size: .; cdr3_nt: TGCGCCAGCAGCCAAGTGACTAGCGGGGGAGCCGGCCACGAGCAGTACTTC; cdr3_aa: CASSQVTSGGAGHEQYF
j_call: TRBJ1-5; cdr3_length: 16; v_call: TRBV2; d_call: TRBD1; clone_size: .; cdr3_nt: TGTGCCAGCAGACCCGACAGGGGCGCTGGGAATCAGCCCCAGCATTTT; cdr3_aa: CASRPDRGAGNQPQHF
j_call: TRBJ1-1; cdr3_length: 15; v_call: TRBV19; d_call: .; clone_size: .; cdr3_nt: TGTGCCAGTAGTATGTATCGGGAGGTGGACACTGAAGCTTTCTTT; cdr3_aa: CASSMYREVDTEAFF
j_call: TRBJ2-1; cdr3_length: 13; v_call: TRBV13; d_call: .; clone_size: many; cdr3_nt: TGTGCCAGCAGCTTATTCACCTACAATGAGCAGTTCTTC; cdr3_aa: CASSLFTYNEQFF